The 25 T cell receptor beta chains below were found in one sample sequenced in a study of blood T cells in healthy people across ages. For the second PCR, which ran for roughly 7 to 11 cycles, a sample-barcoded 5' primer and a J-beta primer mix were used. TCRdb recomputed calls from the 5' RACE reads with MiXCR, one row per CDR3 protein. The table records hundreds of thousands of distinct CDR3 sequences, around 50% of them present only once. Sequenced material: blood. The receptor source for this set is a man aged 35-49 years in good health.

V and J are TRBV20-1 and TRBJ2-1; 16 positions agree with TRBD2. The V gene's germline CDR1 is DFQATT and CDR2 SNEGSKA (reference sequence). The ends lost 5 bases at V and 4 bases at J; junction bases unmatched: 5. CDR3 size: 16 residues. The CDR3 protein is CSAGTSGRAGYNEQFF. CDR3 sequence (DNA): TGCAGTGCTGGGACTAGCGGGAGGGCCGGGTACAATGAGCAGTTCTTC.

The chain couples TRBV20-1 to TRBJ1-2; possible D gene TRBD1, 5 bases. V was clipped by 3 bases and J by 5 bases, with 16 bases between them. There are 14 residues in the CDR3. The germline V gene has CDR1 DFQATT and CDR2 SNEGSKA (reference sequence). The DNA for the CDR3 is TGCAGTGCTAGCGAGCAGGGAAGTTCGTATGGCTACACCTTC. Translating gives CSASEQGSSYGYTF.

The V gene is TRBV28, the J gene TRBJ1-3, with D maybe TRBD1 (6 bases). V was cut by 3 bases and J by 0 bases, with 18 bases left in between. The CDR3 is 18 residues long. CDR1 and CDR2 from the germline V gene are MDHEN and SYDVKM. The CDR3 loop is CASSLTGEQGFSGNTIYF. The CDR3 bases are TGTGCCAGCAGTTTGACGGGGGAACAGGGCTTCTCTGGAAACACCATATATTTT.

A remark on this clonotype: The junction does not match germline at one end; this may be a read error. The rearrangement joins TRBV20-1 to TRBJ2-1; a possible D gene is TRBD2 (5 bases). The CDR3 sequence is 17 residues long. Germline assignment: CDR1 DFQATT and CDR2 SNEGSKA (reference sequence). DNA for the CDR3: TGCAGCGCTAGAGGTTCTGGACTCCTGAGCTCCTACAATGAGCAGTTCTTC. It translates to CSARGSGLLSSYNEQFF.

The gene calls are TRBV5-6 and TRBJ2-5, with 13 positions matching TRBD2. Germline V CDR1 and CDR2: SGHDT, YYEEEE. V shed 4 bases and J 9 bases; nucleotides not matched to a gene: 6. CDR3 length: 14 residues. The CDR3 loop is CASSHPGLAGPQYF. DNA for the CDR3: TGTGCCAGCAGCCATCCGGGACTAGCGGGACCCCAGTACTTC.

The sample holds many counts of this clonotype. V is TRBV7-2 and J is TRBJ2-5; 7 nucleotides match TRBD2. CDR1 SGHTA and CDR2 FQGNSA come from the germline V gene. CDR3 length: 15 residues. V lost 0 bases and J lost 5; bases outside the gene matches: 6. This chain's CDR3 is CASSLAGGWGETQYF. For the CDR3, the DNA is TGTGCCAGCAGCTTAGCGGGGGGGTGGGGGGAGACCCAGTACTTC.

V gene TRBV29-1 combines with J gene TRBJ1-4, with D unclear. Germline V gene sequence: CDR1 SQVTM, CDR2 ANQGSEA. Trimming cost V 1 base and J 6 bases, with 12 bases left between them. The CDR3 consists of 14 residues. Here the CDR3 reads CSVEGTQEDEKLFF. As DNA, the CDR3 is TGCAGCGTTGAAGGGACCCAGGAGGATGAAAAACTGTTTTTT.

This clonotype was seen only a few times. V gene TRBV2 combines with J gene TRBJ2-6; TRBD2 agrees at 7 bases. Germline V CDR1 and CDR2: SNHLY, FYNNEI. There are 17 residues in the CDR3. Trimming at V came to 7 bases and at J to 2 bases, leaving 11 bases not matched to a gene. CDR3 coding DNA: TGTGCCAGCACCGCAACCCCCGGGGGGACTGGGGCCAACGTCCTGACTTTC. Translation gives CASTATPGGTGANVLTF.

This clonotype was observed a single time. The chain couples TRBV7-2 to TRBJ2-7; 7 bases agree with TRBD1. The CDR3 runs 13 residues. From germline, CDR1 is SGHTA and CDR2 FQGNSA. V shed 5 bases and J 5 bases; nucleotides not matched to a gene: 6. This CDR3 is CASSLQGMHEQYF. The CDR3 DNA is TGTGCCAGCAGCCTACAGGGGATGCACGAGCAGTACTTC.

V is TRBV6-2 or TRBV6-3 and J is TRBJ2-5; a weak D match, TRBD1 (6 bases). The V and J ends lost 8 bases and 1 base respectively, with 11 bases between them. Germline V gene sequence: CDR1 MNHEY, CDR2 SVGEGT. This CDR3 comprises 13 residues. The CDR3 DNA sequence: TGTGCCAGCGGAACGGACAGCCAAGAGACCCAGTACTTC. Translating it yields CASGTDSQETQYF.

A few counts support this clonotype. This sequence joins TRBV6-2 or TRBV6-3 and TRBJ1-2; TRBD1 matches at 7 bases. Germline V lookup: CDR1 MNHEY, CDR2 SVGEGT. The CDR3 consists of 12 residues. V lost 6 bases and J lost 6; bases outside the gene matches: 4. Here the CDR3 DNA reads TGTGCCAGCAGCAGACAGGGCCATGGCTACACCTTC. It specifies CASSRQGHGYTF.

This chain uses TRBV28 with TRBJ1-6, with unresolved D. Trimming removed 7 bases from V and 5 bases from J, with 15 bases in between. Per germline, CDR1 MDHEN and CDR2 SYDVKM. The CDR3 is 15 amino acids. The CDR3 loop is CASTYGRTNNSPLHF. CDR3 coding DNA: TGTGCCAGCACCTATGGCAGAACTAATAATTCACCCCTCCACTTT.

The table lists this clonotype with a few counts. The chain employs TRBV20-1 and TRBJ2-3; TRBD2 matches at 9 bases. Germline V gives CDR1 DFQATT, CDR2 SNEGSKA (reference sequence). V lost 5 bases to trimming and J lost 4 bases; unmatched junction nucleotides: 13. This CDR3 is 16 amino acids long. The CDR3 reads CSASGLAKGKADTQYF. CDR3 DNA sequence: TGCAGTGCTTCGGGACTAGCCAAGGGGAAAGCAGATACGCAGTATTTT.

V gene TRBV7-9 combines with J gene TRBJ2-7, with D perhaps given as TRBD1 or TRBD2 (5 bases each). Trimming took 2 bases from V and 2 from J, leaving 22 bases between them. This CDR3 has 18 residues. The germline V gene has CDR1 SEHNR and CDR2 FQNEAQ (reference sequence). The DNA of the CDR3 is TGTGCCAGCAGCTTACCCATTTCGAGGGGTTTAGGGACCTACGAGCAGTACTTC. It encodes CASSLPISRGLGTYEQYF.

The DNA of the CDR3 is TGTGCCAGCAGCCCCGAGTGGCGGGGGGGCACAGATACGCAGTATTTT. This gives the protein CASSPEWRGGTDTQYF. The genes are TRBV7-3 and TRBJ2-3, with 8 positions matching TRBD2. Trimming cost V 5 bases and J 1 base; bases outside gene matches: 8. CDR3 size: 16 residues. The germline gives CDR1 SGHTA, CDR2 FQGTGA.

The chain uses TRBV20-1 and TRBJ2-4; D remains ambiguous. Germline-derived CDR1 and CDR2 are DFQATT and SNEGSKA (reference sequence). The CDR3 consists of 13 residues. Trimming removed 5 bases at V and 3 bases at J, with 11 bases between. CDR3 in amino acids: CSALLVIKNIQYF. The CDR3 DNA reads TGCAGTGCTCTCCTAGTGATCAAAAACATTCAGTACTTC.

J is TRBJ2-5 and V is TRBV4-3, with D perhaps matching TRBD1 (5 bases). The CDR3 has 15 amino acids. CDR1 and CDR2 from the germline V gene are LGHNA and YSLEER. Trimming pared 1 base from V and 11 bases from J, leaving 20 bases between. CDR3: CASSQGPGKQNEQYF. CDR3 bases: TGCGCCAGCAGCCAAGGGCCAGGGAAGCAAAATGAGCAGTACTTC.

This clonotype was detected a few times. The gene calls are TRBV5-5 and TRBJ2-7, with D hard to call. Trimming removed 1 base at V and 2 bases at J, with 10 bases between. CDR1 and CDR2 (germline): SGHKS, YYEKEE (reference sequence). This CDR3 is 14 amino acids long. CDR3 region: CASSLIGLTYEQYF. DNA of the CDR3: TGTGCCAGCAGCTTGATAGGGCTAACCTACGAGCAGTACTTC.

V gene TRBV12-3 or TRBV12-4 combines with J gene TRBJ1-1; 10 bases map to TRBD1. J gave up 8 bases and V 3 bases, and 6 bases lay outside the gene matches. The CDR3 contains 14 residues. The CDR3 DNA reads TGTGCCAGCAGTTTTGACAGGGGGCGAGCCGAAGCTTTCTTT. Amino acids: CASSFDRGRAEAFF.

This clonotype was detected only a few times. The CDR3 DNA is TGTGCCAGCAGTAAAGAAGGGTGGAGCCACCTCGACAATGAGCAGTTCTTC. Residues: CASSKEGWSHLDNEQFF. The chain recombines TRBV27 with TRBJ2-1; D remains ambiguous. This CDR3 has 17 amino acids. Germline V lookup: CDR1 MNHEY, CDR2 SMNVEV (reference sequence). V was cut by 5 bases and J by 5 bases, with 22 bases left in between.

CDR3 in amino acids: CASSSSGSSGYTF. CDR3 nucleotide sequence: TGTGCCAGCAGCTCATCGGGCTCCTCCGGCTACACCTTC. The chain carries TRBV7-3 and TRBJ1-2; D ambiguous. V dropped 4 bases and J dropped 8 bases, with 14 bases sitting between them. The CDR3 runs 13 residues. The V gene's germline CDR1 is SGHTA and CDR2 FQGTGA.

This clonotype showed up just once. The chain combines TRBV9 with TRBJ1-2, with 8 bases aligning to TRBD1. Trimming removed 3 bases from V and 3 bases from J; junction bases left unmatched: 7. Germline V gene sequence: CDR1 SGDLS, CDR2 YYNGEE. The CDR3 runs to 15 residues. CDR3 bases: TGTGCCAGCAGCGATGGGACAGGACCTCACTATGGCTACACCTTC. Protein sequence: CASSDGTGPHYGYTF.

This clonotype was detected a few times. This sequence joins TRBV20-1 and TRBJ1-2, with 9 bases matching TRBD1. The V gene end was trimmed by 6 bases and the J gene end by 0 bases; junction bases not matched to a gene: 8. Germline loops: CDR1 DFQATT, CDR2 SNEGSKA (reference sequence). The CDR3 loop spans 15 amino acids. DNA for the CDR3: TGCAGTGCGTGGCCTACAGGGGGCTCTAACTATGGCTACACCTTC. This translates into CSAWPTGGSNYGYTF.

J is TRBJ2-1 and V is TRBV12-3 or TRBV12-4; 8 bases line up with TRBD1. The V segment lost 6 bases and the J segment 3 bases; nucleotides outside the gene matches: 7. The CDR3 runs to 15 residues. As DNA, the CDR3 is TGTGCCAGCAGCCCAGGGGGCAGGGGCTACAATGAGCAGTTCTTC. Its protein is CASSPGGRGYNEQFF.

The V call is TRBV12-3 or TRBV12-4, the J call TRBJ2-1; the match to TRBD1 covers 9 bases. This CDR3 contains 12 residues. Trimming at V came to 6 bases and at J to 13 bases, leaving 7 bases not matched to a gene. CDR3: CASSGDRAYQFF. The DNA of the CDR3 is TGTGCCAGCAGCGGGGACAGGGCCTACCAGTTCTTC.